This TCR beta chain emerged from a study of human T cells and chemical hapten exposure. On the study more broadly: Throughout the approximately 25-week study, diphenylcyclopropenone was applied weekly to the patients' scalps. Upper-back patch tests with 0.01% DPC were read at 6 days. Study conclusions and caveats: PT1 expanded TCR numbers rose with patch test score.

The CDR3 runs to 15 residues. Trimming pared 4 bases from V and 4 bases from J, leaving 16 bases between. CDR1 SGHNT and CDR2 YYREEE come from the germline V gene (reference sequence). Indicated time point: pre-sensitization, week 0. Treatment: therapeutic diphenylcyclopropenone sensitization with weekly scalp DPC. Drawing of blood took place ahead of applying each patch test. This clonotype was found many times. Its matching antigen is unknown. TCRdb processed the RACE reads anew with MiXCR; each CDR3 protein has one entry. Altogether more than 250,000 distinct CDR3 sequences are present, 7.5% to 9% being singletons, with the ten largest covering about 2.1%.

Sequencing used whole blood, obtained in connection with sensitization to the hapten diphenylcyclopropenone (DPC). The receptor comes from a woman aged 40 to 49 with alopecia areata. Some clones in this sample may be carry-over from other donors' samples. The V gene is TRBV5-4, the J gene TRBJ2-3; D may match TRBD1 or TRBD2 (5 bases each). The CDR3 region has the DNA TGTGCCAGCAGCCCGGTGTCGGGGCAGGCAGATACGCAGTATTTT. Translating it yields CASSPVSGQADTQYF.